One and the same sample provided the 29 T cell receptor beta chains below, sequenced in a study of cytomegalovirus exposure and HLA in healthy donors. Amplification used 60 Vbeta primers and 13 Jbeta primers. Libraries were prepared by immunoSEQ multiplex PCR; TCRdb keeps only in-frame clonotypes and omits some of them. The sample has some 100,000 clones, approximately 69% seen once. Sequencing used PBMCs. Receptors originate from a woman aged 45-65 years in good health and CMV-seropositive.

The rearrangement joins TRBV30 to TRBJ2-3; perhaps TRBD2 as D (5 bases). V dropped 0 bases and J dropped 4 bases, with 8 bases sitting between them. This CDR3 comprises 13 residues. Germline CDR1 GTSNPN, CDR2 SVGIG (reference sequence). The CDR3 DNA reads TGTGCCTGGAGTGTATCCGGGGCAGATACGCAGTATTTT. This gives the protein CAWSVSGADTQYF.

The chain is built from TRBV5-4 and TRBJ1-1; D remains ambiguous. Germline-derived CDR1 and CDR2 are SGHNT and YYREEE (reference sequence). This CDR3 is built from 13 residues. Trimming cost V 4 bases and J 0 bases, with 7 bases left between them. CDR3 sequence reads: CASSREMNTEAFF. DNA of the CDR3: TGTGCCAGCAGCCGGGAGATGAACACTGAAGCTTTCTTT.

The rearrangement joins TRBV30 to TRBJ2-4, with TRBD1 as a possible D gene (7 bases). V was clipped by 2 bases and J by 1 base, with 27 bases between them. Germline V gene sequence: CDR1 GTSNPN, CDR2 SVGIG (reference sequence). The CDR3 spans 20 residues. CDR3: CAWSPRFSNRGRGAKNIQYF. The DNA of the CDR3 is TGTGCCTGGAGTCCACGATTCTCAAACAGGGGTCGGGGGGCCAAAAACATTCAGTACTTC.

The CDR3 region is CASSAGQGNSEAFF. CDR3 bases: TGTGCCAGTAGTGCGGGACAGGGTAACTCTGAAGCTTTCTTT. This chain joins TRBV19 and TRBJ1-1; 9 positions agree with TRBD1. Trimming took 5 bases from V and 6 from J; bases not matched to a gene: 7. CDR3 length: 14 residues. CDR1 LNHDA and CDR2 SQIVND come from the germline V gene (reference sequence).

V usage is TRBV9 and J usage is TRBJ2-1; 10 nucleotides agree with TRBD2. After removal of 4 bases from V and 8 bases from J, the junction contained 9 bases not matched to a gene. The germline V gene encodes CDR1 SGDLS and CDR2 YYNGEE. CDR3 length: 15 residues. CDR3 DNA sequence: TGTGCCAGCAGCCCCCGAGCGGGAGGGCCGGATGAGCAGTTCTTC. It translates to CASSPRAGGPDEQFF.

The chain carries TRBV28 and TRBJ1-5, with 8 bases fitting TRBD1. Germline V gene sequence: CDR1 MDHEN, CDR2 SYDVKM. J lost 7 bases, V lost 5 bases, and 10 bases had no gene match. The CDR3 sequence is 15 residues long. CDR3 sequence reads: CASSPGDRFEQPQHF. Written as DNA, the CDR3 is TGTGCCAGCAGTCCAGGGGACAGGTTCGAACAGCCCCAGCATTTT.

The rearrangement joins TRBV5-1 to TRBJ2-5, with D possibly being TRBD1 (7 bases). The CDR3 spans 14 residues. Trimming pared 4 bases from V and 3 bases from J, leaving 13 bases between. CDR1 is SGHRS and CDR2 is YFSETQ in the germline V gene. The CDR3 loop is CASSAGQYEETQYF. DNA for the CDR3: TGCGCCAGCAGCGCGGGACAGTACGAAGAGACCCAGTACTTC.

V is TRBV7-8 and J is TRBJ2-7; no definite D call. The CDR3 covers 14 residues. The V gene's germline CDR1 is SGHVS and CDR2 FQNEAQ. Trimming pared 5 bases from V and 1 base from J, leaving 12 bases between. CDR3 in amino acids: CASSPNSGSYEQYF. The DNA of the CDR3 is TGTGCCAGCAGCCCTAACTCAGGTTCCTACGAGCAGTACTTC. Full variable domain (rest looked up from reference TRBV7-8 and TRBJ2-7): GAGVSQSPRYKVAKRGQDVALRCDPISGHVSLFWYQQALGQGPEFLTYFQNEAQLDKSGLPSDRFFAERPEGSVSTLKIQRTQQEDSAVYLCASSPNSGSYEQYFGPGTRLTVT.

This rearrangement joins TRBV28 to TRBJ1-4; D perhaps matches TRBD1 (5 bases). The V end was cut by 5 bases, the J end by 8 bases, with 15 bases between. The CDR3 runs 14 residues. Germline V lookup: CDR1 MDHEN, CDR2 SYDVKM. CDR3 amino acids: CASSAGGREEKLFF. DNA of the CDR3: TGTGCCAGCAGTGCGGGGGGACGTGAAGAAAAACTGTTTTTT.

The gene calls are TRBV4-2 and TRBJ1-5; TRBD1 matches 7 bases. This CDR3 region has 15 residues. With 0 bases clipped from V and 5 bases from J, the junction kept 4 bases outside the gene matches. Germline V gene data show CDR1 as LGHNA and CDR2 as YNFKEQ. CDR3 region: CASSQDGTEDQPQHF. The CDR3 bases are TGTGCCAGCAGCCAAGATGGGACAGAGGATCAGCCCCAGCATTTT.

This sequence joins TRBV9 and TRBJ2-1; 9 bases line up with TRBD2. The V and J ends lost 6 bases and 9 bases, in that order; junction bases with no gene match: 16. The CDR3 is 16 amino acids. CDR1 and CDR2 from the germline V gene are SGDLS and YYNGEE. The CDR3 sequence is CASTSVSSGSLSEQFF. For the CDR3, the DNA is TGTGCCAGCACCAGCGTAAGTAGCGGGAGTCTCAGTGAGCAGTTCTTC.

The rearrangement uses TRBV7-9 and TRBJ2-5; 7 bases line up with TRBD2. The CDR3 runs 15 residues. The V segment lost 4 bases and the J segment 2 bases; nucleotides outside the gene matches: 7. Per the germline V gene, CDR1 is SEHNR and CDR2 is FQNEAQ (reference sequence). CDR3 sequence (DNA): TGTGCCAGCAGCTCGACTAGCAGCGTACAAGAGACCCAGTACTTC. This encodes CASSSTSSVQETQYF.

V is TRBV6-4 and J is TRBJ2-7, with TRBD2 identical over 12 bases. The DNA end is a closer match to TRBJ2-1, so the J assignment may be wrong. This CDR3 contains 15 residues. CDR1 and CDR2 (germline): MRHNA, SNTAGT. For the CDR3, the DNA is TGTGCCAGCAGTGACCTAGCGGGAGGGGTCAATGAGCAGTTCTTC. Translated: CASSDLAGGVNEQFF.

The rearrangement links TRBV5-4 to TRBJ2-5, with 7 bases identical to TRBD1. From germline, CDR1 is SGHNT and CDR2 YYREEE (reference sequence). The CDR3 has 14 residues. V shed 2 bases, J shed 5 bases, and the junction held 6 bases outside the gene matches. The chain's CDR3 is CASSFSGGRETQYF. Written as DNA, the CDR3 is TGTGCCAGCAGCTTTTCAGGGGGTAGGGAGACCCAGTACTTC. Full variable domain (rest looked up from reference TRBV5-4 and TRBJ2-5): ETGVTQSPTHLIKTRGQQVTLRCSSQSGHNTVSWYQQALGQGPQFIFQYYREEENGRGNFPPRFSGLQFPNYSSELNVNALELDDSALYLCASSFSGGRETQYFGPGTRLLVL.

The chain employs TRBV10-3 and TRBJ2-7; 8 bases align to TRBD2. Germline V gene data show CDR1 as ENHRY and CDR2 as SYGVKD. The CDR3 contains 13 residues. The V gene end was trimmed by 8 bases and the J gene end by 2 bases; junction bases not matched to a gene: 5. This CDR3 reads CAIAVAGPYEQYF. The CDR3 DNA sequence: TGTGCCATCGCAGTAGCGGGACCCTACGAGCAGTACTTC.

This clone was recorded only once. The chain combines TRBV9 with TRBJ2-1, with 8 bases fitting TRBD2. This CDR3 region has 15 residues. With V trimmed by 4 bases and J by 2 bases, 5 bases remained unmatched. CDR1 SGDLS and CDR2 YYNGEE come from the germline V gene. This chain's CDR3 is CASSSSGLAYNEQFF. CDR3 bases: TGTGCCAGCAGCTCCTCGGGACTAGCCTACAATGAGCAGTTCTTC.

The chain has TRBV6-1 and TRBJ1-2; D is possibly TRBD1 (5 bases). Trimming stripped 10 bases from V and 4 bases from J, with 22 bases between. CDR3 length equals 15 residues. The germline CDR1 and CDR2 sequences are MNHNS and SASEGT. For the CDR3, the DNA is TGTGCCACCTGCCTAGGACACACAATACTCTATGGCTACACCTTC. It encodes CATCLGHTILYGYTF.

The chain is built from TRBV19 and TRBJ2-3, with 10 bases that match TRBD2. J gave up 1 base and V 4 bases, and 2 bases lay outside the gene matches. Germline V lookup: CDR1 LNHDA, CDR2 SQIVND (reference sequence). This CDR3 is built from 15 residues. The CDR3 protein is CASSTTSGGTDTQYF. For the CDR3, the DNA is TGTGCCAGTAGTACAACTAGCGGGGGCACAGATACGCAGTATTTT.

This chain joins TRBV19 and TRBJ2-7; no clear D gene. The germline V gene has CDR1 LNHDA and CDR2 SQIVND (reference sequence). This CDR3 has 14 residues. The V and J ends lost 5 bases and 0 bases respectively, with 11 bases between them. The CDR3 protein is CASSPQVVSYEQYF. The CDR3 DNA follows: TGTGCCAGTAGTCCCCAGGTGGTCTCCTACGAGCAGTACTTC.

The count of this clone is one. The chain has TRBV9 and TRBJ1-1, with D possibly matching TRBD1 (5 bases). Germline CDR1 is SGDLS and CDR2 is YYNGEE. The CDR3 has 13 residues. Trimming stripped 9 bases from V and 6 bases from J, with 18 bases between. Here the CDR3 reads CATNPGGSAEAFF. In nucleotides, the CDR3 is TGTGCCACAAACCCCGGGGGGAGCGCTGAAGCTTTCTTT.

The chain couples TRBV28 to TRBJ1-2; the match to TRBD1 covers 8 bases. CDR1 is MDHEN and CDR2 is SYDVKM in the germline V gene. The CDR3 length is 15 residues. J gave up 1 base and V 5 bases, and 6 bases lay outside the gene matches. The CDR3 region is CASSAQGDYNYGYTF. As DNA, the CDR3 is TGTGCCAGCAGTGCACAGGGGGATTATAACTATGGCTACACCTTC.

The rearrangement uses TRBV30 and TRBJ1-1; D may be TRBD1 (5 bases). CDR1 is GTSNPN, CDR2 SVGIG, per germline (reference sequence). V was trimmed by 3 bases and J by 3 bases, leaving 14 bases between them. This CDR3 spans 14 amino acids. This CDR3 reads CAWRSGGWDTEAFF. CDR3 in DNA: TGTGCCTGGAGGTCGGGGGGGTGGGACACTGAAGCTTTCTTT. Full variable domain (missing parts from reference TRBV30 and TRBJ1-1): SQTIHQWPATLVQPVGSPLSLECTVEGTSNPNLYWYRQAAGRGLQLLFYSVGIGQISSEVPQNLSASRPQDRQFILSSKKLLLSDSGFYLCAWRSGGWDTEAFFGQGTRLTVV.

CDR3 sequence (DNA): TGTGCCGGAACCCCCGGGACTAGCGGGGAAGAGACCCAGTACTTC. Protein: CAGTPGTSGEETQYF. V gene TRBV2 combines with J gene TRBJ2-5; 13 positions match TRBD2. The germline gives CDR1 SNHLY, CDR2 FYNNEI. The V segment lost 11 bases and the J segment 3 bases; nucleotides outside the gene matches: 9. The CDR3 is made up of 15 amino acids.

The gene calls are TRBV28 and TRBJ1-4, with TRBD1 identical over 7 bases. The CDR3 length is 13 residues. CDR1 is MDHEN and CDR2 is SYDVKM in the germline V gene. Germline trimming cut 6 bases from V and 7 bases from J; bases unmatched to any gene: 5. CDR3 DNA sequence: TGTGCCAGCAGGAAGGGGGCGGCTGAAAAACTGTTTTTT. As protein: CASRKGAAEKLFF.

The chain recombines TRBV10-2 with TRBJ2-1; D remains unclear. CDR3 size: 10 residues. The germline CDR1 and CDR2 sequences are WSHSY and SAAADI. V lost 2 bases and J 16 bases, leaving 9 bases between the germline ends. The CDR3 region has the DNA TGCGCCAGCAGTGAGGGCATCGCATTCTTC. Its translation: CASSEGIAFF.

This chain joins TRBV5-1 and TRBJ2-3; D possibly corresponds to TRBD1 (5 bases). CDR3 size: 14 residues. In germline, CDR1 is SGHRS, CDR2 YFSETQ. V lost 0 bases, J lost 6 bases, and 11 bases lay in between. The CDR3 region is CASSLGQIEDTQYF. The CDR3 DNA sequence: TGCGCCAGCAGCTTGGGACAGATTGAGGATACGCAGTATTTT.

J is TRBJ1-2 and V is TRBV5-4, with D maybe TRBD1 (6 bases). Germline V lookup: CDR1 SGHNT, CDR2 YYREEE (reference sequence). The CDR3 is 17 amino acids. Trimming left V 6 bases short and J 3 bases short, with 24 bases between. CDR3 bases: TGTGCCAGCACCTCCAACGGCGGGGGGCAACTTCACTATGGCTACACCTTC. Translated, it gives CASTSNGGGQLHYGYTF.

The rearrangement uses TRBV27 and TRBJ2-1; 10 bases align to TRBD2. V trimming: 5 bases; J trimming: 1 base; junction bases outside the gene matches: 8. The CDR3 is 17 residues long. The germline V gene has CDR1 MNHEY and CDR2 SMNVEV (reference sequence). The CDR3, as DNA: TGTGCCAGCAGTCCGGTAAGCGGGAGGGTGTCCTACAATGAGCAGTTCTTC. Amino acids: CASSPVSGRVSYNEQFF.

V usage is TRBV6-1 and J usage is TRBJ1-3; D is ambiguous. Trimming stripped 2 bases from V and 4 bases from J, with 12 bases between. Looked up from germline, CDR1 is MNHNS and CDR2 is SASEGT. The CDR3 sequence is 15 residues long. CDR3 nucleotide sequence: TGTGCCAGCAGTGAATATCGGGGAGTAGGAAACACCATATATTTT. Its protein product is CASSEYRGVGNTIYF.